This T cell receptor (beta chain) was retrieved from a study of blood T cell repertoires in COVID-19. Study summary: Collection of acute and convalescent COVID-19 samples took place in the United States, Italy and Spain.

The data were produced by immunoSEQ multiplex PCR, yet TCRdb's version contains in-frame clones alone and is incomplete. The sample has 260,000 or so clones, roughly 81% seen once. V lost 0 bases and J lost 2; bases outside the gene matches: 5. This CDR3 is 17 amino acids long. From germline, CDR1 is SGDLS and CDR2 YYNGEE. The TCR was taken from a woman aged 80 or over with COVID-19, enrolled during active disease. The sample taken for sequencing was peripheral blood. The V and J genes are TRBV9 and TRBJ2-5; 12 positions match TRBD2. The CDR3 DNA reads TGTGCCAGCAGCGTAGGACCTAGCGGGAGGGGTCAAGAGACCCAGTACTTC. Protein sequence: CASSVGPSGRGQETQYF.